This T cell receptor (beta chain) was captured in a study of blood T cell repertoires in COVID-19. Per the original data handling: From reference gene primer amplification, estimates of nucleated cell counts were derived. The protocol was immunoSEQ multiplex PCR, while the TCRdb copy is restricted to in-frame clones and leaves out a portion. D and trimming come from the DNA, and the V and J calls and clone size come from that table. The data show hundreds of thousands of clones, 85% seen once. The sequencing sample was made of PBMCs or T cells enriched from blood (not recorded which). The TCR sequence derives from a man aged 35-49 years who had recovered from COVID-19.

CDR3: CASRPTGQGYGYTF. The CDR3 region has the DNA TGTGCCAGTAGACCCACGGGACAGGGGTACGGCTACACCTTC. The V call is TRBV19, the J call TRBJ1-2, with TRBD1 matching over 10 bases. V shed 6 bases and J 8 bases; nucleotides not matched to a gene: 9. Germline V gene data show CDR1 as LNHDA and CDR2 as SQIVND (reference sequence). CDR3 size: 14 residues.